This T cell receptor (beta chain) came from a study of T cells in Graves' hyperthyroidism and ophthalmopathy. This clonotype was found a few times. Amplified TCR beta CDR3 regions derived from RNA transcripts. Carried out on the TCR CDR3, a first-round RT-PCR used the HTBI primer set. TCRdb analysed the multiplex PCR reads with MiXCR anew, one entry per CDR3 protein. The sample has under 750,000 distinct CDR3 sequences, about 17% seen once. The CDR3 consists of 13 residues. V was pared by 6 bases and J by 7 bases, with 15 bases between. Germline V gene lookup returns CDR1 SNHLY and CDR2 FYNNEI. This sequence was found in a woman in her forties or fifties with Graves' hyperthyroidism that later progressed to Graves' ophthalmopathy. The chain couples TRBV2 to TRBJ1-1; unclear D gene. The sequenced sample consisted of blood. CDR3 coding DNA: TGTGCCAGCAGCCCTCGGGGAACGGATGAAGCTTTCTTT. Translating it yields CASSPRGTDEAFF.